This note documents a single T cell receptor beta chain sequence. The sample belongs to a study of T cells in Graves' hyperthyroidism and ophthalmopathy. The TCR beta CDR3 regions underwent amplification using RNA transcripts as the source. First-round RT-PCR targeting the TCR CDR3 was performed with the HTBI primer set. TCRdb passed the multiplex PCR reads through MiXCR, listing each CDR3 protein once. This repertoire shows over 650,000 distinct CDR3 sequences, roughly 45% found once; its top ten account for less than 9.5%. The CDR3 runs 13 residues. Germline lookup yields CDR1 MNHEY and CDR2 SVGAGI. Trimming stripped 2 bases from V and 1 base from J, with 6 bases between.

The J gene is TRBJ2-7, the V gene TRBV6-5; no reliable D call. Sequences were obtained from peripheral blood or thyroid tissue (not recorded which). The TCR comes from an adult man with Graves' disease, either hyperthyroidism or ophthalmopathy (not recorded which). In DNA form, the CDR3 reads TGTGCCAGCAGTTACGACTTTTCCTACGAGCAGTACTTC. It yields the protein CASSYDFSYEQYF.